These 14 T cell receptor beta chains came from one sample sequenced in a study of shared clonotypes between healthy human individuals. Some clones are missing from TCRdb's copy, which holds only in-frame ones; the method was immunoSEQ multiplex PCR. The sample shows about 2.4 million clones, approximately 94% of them seen only once. The sequencing input was naive CD4+ T cells from PBMCs. The subset was: CD45RA+ positively selected. These receptors were taken from a man younger than 35 in good health. Some clones in this sample may be carry-over from other donors' samples.

V is TRBV27 and J is TRBJ2-1, with TRBD2 matching over 15 bases. The germline CDR1 and CDR2 sequences are MNHEY and SMNVEV (reference sequence). This CDR3 is built from 19 residues. The V segment lost 2 bases and the J segment 1 base; nucleotides outside the gene matches: 6. For the CDR3, the DNA is TGTGCCAGCAGTTTAGGACTAGCGGGAGGGCCGAGGTCCTACAATGAGCAGTTCTTC. This gives the protein CASSLGLAGGPRSYNEQFF.

The chain links TRBV7-8 to TRBJ2-7; D remains unclear. The CDR3 length is 14 residues. The V gene lost 1 base and the J gene lost 2 bases, with 9 bases spanning the gap. The germline V gene encodes CDR1 SGHVS and CDR2 FQNEAQ. CDR3 protein: CASSLGVLPYEQYF. CDR3 nucleotide sequence: TGTGCCAGCAGCTTAGGGGTACTTCCCTACGAGCAGTACTTC.

V is TRBV30 and J is TRBJ2-5; possibly TRBD1 for D (7 bases). The CDR3 has 11 residues. Germline V gene sequence: CDR1 GTSNPN, CDR2 SVGIG (reference sequence). CDR3 DNA sequence: TGTGCGGCGGGACAGCAAGAGACCCAGTACTTC. Translation: CAAGQQETQYF.

The chain links TRBV10-3 to TRBJ2-5; 8 bases map to TRBD2. V was clipped by 10 bases and J by 2 bases; unmatched bases: 18. Germline lookup yields CDR1 ENHRY and CDR2 SYGVKD. CDR3 length: 17 residues. Written as DNA, the CDR3 is TGTGCCACGGGGGGGAGTAGAGGGATAGCGGGGCAAGAGACCCAGTACTTC. Translation gives CATGGSRGIAGQETQYF.

The genes are TRBV28 and TRBJ2-7; 8 nucleotides line up with TRBD1. Germline V gene lookup returns CDR1 MDHEN and CDR2 SYDVKM. The V gene end was trimmed by 1 base and the J gene end by 5 bases; junction bases not matched to a gene: 10. The CDR3 has 16 residues. The CDR3 is CASSLYGGQGADEQYF. DNA of the CDR3: TGTGCCAGCAGTTTATATGGGGGGCAGGGGGCCGACGAGCAGTACTTC.

The chain links TRBV12-5 to TRBJ2-3; 7 bases are a match to TRBD2. Germline-derived CDR1 and CDR2 are LGHNT and FRNRAP. The CDR3 sequence is 14 residues long. V gave up 6 bases and J gave up 1 base; unmatched junction bases: 4. CDR3 coding DNA: TGTGCTAGTGGAGAGCGGGACCGCACAGATACGCAGTATTTT. Translated, it gives CASGERDRTDTQYF. Drawing the rest from reference TRBV12-5 and TRBJ2-3, the complete variable domain is DARVTQTPRHKVTEMGQEVTMRCQPILGHNTVFWYRQTMMQGLELLAYFRNRAPLDDSGMPKDRFSAEMPDATLATLKIQPSEPRDSAVYFCASGERDRTDTQYFGPGTRLTVL.

Written as DNA, the CDR3 is TGTGCCAGCAGTTATCAGGAGAACACCGGGGAGCTGTTTTTT. Protein sequence: CASSYQENTGELFF. The chain has TRBV6-5 and TRBJ2-2; D gene unclear. Trimming cost V 3 bases and J 1 base, with 6 bases left between them. CDR1 is MNHEY and CDR2 is SVGAGI in the germline V gene. The CDR3 spans 14 residues.

The J gene is TRBJ2-7, the V gene TRBV28; D is unclear. Trimming took off 3 bases at V and 4 bases at J, with 7 bases between the two ends. The CDR3 covers 12 residues. Per germline, CDR1 MDHEN and CDR2 SYDVKM. The CDR3 nucleotides are TGTGCCAGCAGTTTTTCTATGTACGAGCAGTACTTC. This encodes CASSFSMYEQYF. Using reference TRBV28 and TRBJ2-7 for the parts outside the CDR3, the full variable domain is DVKVTQSSRYLVKRTGEKVFLECVQDMDHENMFWYRQDPGLGLRLIYFSYDVKMKEKGDIPEGYSVSREKKERFSLILESASTNQTSMYLCASSFSMYEQYFGPGTRLTVT.

The chain couples TRBV28 to TRBJ2-1, with TRBD2 identical over 10 bases. Per germline, CDR1 MDHEN and CDR2 SYDVKM. V shed 5 bases, J shed 3 bases, and the junction held 4 bases outside the gene matches. This CDR3 spans 15 amino acids. The CDR3 DNA is TGTGCCAGCAGTATAGCGGGAGGTAACTACAATGAGCAGTTCTTC. Translation gives CASSIAGGNYNEQFF.

This chain links TRBV9 with TRBJ1-2, with a weak D call TRBD1 (6 bases). From germline, CDR1 is SGDLS and CDR2 YYNGEE. V lost 3 bases, J lost 6 bases, and 12 bases lay in between. The CDR3 has 13 residues. CDR3 coding DNA: TGTGCCAGCAGCGCACAGGGAGCCCATGGCTACACCTTC. The encoded protein is CASSAQGAHGYTF.

This rearrangement joins TRBV6-6 to TRBJ2-7; D is perhaps TRBD2 (6 bases). The V gene's germline CDR1 is MNHNY and CDR2 SVGAGI (reference sequence). V gave up 8 bases and J gave up 5 bases, with 16 bases separating them. The CDR3 is made up of 13 amino acids. CDR3 in amino acids: CASGRWERNEQYF. The CDR3 nucleotides are TGTGCCAGCGGGAGGTGGGAAAGGAACGAGCAGTACTTC.

This chain links TRBV5-1 with TRBJ2-5; 10 nucleotides agree with TRBD2. The germline V gene has CDR1 SGHRS and CDR2 YFSETQ. The CDR3 consists of 18 residues. J was trimmed by 5 bases and V by 0 bases; bases with no gene match: 13. CDR3 nucleotide sequence: TGCGCCAGCAGCTTGGGGAGGACTAGCGGCGATCTTGGGGAGACCCAGTACTTC. Translation: CASSLGRTSGDLGETQYF.

The genes are TRBV11-3 and TRBJ1-5, with D perhaps TRBD1 (5 bases). There are 14 residues in the CDR3. Germline CDR1 SGHNT, CDR2 YENEEA. V lost 5 bases, J lost 6 bases, and 14 bases lay in between. The CDR3 DNA reads TGTGCCAGCAGCCCAGGGCTGGAAGGTCAGCCCCAGCATTTT. It codes for CASSPGLEGQPQHF.

This clone was recorded once. The V and J genes are TRBV9 and TRBJ2-3; 8 bases align to TRBD1. CDR3 length equals 14 residues. Germline V CDR1 and CDR2: SGDLS, YYNGEE. V was clipped by 3 bases and J by 1 base; unmatched bases: 1. The CDR3 nucleotides read TGTGCCAGCAGCGCACAGGGGGGCACAGATACGCAGTATTTT. Amino acid sequence: CASSAQGGTDTQYF.